This section outlines one T cell receptor beta chain sequence together with its context. Its antigen is not identified. The data are from a study of metastatic and nonmetastatic thyroid tumors. Background on the study: Repertoire comparisons spanned blood and tumor or nodule tissue from malignant and benign thyroid patients.

There were no patients who had received any treatment before thyroid surgery. As handled by the study authors: Clinicopathological groups of papillary thyroid cancer showed CDR3 differences that were used to build a distant-metastasis classifier. TCRdb redid the clone calls on the PCR reads using MiXCR. The authors' filters were not applied to this entry. The sample carries about 9,600 clones, about 30% recorded once. Broader study findings: Reported TCR beta diversity, measured in blood and tumor, was significantly higher for malignant thyroid tumors than for benign nodules.

Trimming took 0 bases from V and 2 from J, leaving 1 base between them. CDR3 size: 11 residues. Germline CDR1 is GTSNPN and CDR2 is SVGIG (reference sequence). The rearrangement joins TRBV30 to TRBJ1-2; no clear D. The specimen was tumor tissue. The receptor was derived from a female donor with papillary thyroid cancer or a benign thyroid nodule (not recorded which). Some clones in this sample may be carry-over from other donors' samples. Written as DNA, the CDR3 is TGTGCCTGGAGTGTGAACTATGGCTACACCTTC. It specifies CAWSVNYGYTF.